This TCR beta chain comes out of a study of beta chain features in type 1 diabetes. The CDR3 contains 14 residues. Trimming stripped 3 bases from V and 5 bases from J, with 13 bases between. Germline values: CDR1 KGHSH, CDR2 LQKENI. Isolated RNA was reverse transcribed in full, so expressed TCRB transcripts were sequenced. Generated by immunoSEQ multiplex PCR, the TCRdb table keeps only in-frame clones and is missing some. The sample carries about 160,000 clones, approximately 9.1% recorded once. This clone was seen only a few times. This clonotype originated in a woman younger than 30 in good health. The sequencing input was central memory CD4+ T cells from blood. The chain uses TRBV18 and TRBJ2-5; D is possibly TRBD2 (6 bases). The DNA of the CDR3 is TGTGCCAGCTCACCGGACGGGAGAAGGGAGACCCAGTACTTC. Its translation is CASSPDGRRETQYF.